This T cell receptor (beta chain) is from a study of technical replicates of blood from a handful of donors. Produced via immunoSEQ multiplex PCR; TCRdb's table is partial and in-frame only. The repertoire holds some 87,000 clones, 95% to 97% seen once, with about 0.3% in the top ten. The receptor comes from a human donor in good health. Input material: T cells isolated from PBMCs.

The CDR3 region is CASRGGTNEKLFF. The CDR3 DNA reads TGTGCCAGCAGGGGAGGGACTAATGAAAAACTGTTTTTT. The chain joins TRBV2 to TRBJ1-4; D gene unclear. V was pared by 6 bases and J by 2 bases, with 7 bases between. The CDR3 extends over 13 amino acids. Germline V gene lookup returns CDR1 SNHLY and CDR2 FYNNEI.